This TCR beta chain was documented in a study of preoperative IRX-2 immunotherapy in early breast cancer. CDR3 size: 15 residues. V lost 0 bases and J lost 6; bases outside the gene matches: 6. The germline V gene has CDR1 SGHRS and CDR2 YFSETQ. Specified treatment: preoperative locoregional IRX-2 cytokine immunotherapy. Preoperative locoregional IRX-2 cytokine immunotherapy was tested in the phase Ib source study. Measured with immunoSEQ multiplex PCR; TCRdb has only the in-frame clones, and not every one. The sample includes 95,000 to 100,000 clones, about nine tenths of them seen just once. The specimen comprised tumor tissue, sampled after IRX-2 immunotherapy. This TCR was sampled from a human donor with breast cancer. V usage is TRBV5-1 and J usage is TRBJ1-5; 7 bases match TRBD1. The CDR3 DNA follows: TGCGCCAGCAGCTTGGAGGGGGCGGAAGGTCAGCCCCAGCATTTT. This gives the protein CASSLEGAEGQPQHF.